The entry below describes one T cell receptor beta chain. These data come from a study of cytomegalovirus exposure and HLA in healthy donors. Losses at the gene ends were 4 bases for V and 8 bases for J; bases not matched to a gene: 7. Per germline, CDR1 SGHVS and CDR2 FNYEAQ. This CDR3 is 14 amino acids long. Researchers ran the PCR with 60 Vbeta and 13 Jbeta primers. Repertoires were generated with immunoSEQ multiplex PCR, while TCRdb's copy carries only in-frame clones and drops some. The sample includes about 130,000 clones, about 80% of them seen just once. Sequencing input: PBMCs. This receptor was identified in a young man in good health and CMV-seropositive. This rearrangement joins TRBV7-6 to TRBJ1-5, with TRBD1 matching 8 bases. CDR3 region: CASSSGQGIEPQHF. Here the CDR3 DNA reads TGTGCCAGCAGCTCCGGACAGGGTATTGAGCCCCAGCATTTT.